The next 18 T cell receptor beta chains were all read from a single sample in a study of T cells after yellow fever vaccination (dated by TCRdb to the late 2010s). Read against the paper, the sample's treatment or condition label means: live attenuated yellow fever vaccine strain. Receptors were amplified or captured by 5' RACE. Sequencing was carried out with an Illumina HiSeq 2500. Clones were called with MiXCR by TCRdb after fastp trimmed the public reads at Q25, and only in-frame beta chains were retained. Each entry merges the rows of one CDR3 protein and shows their most common DNA and genes. Recorded for this sample are around 180,000 distinct CDR3 sequences; approximately 6% of them occurred a single time. The ten largest clones take up roughly 3% of the sample. The sequencing used CD4+ T cells sorted from PBMCs, collected on the day of the first yellow fever vaccination. These receptors all stem from a man between 18 and 35 years old who received the YFV17D yellow fever vaccine.

This clonotype was detected a few times. The CDR3 region has the DNA TGTGCCTGGAAGGAGCAGGGGGGACTCACCCTCCACTTT. This sequence encodes CAWKEQGGLTLHF. The chain uses TRBV30 and TRBJ1-6, with 7 bases lining up with TRBD1. Germline V gives CDR1 GTSNPN, CDR2 SVGIG (reference sequence). The junction had 11 bases not matched to a gene; V was cut back by 4 bases and J by 14 bases. This CDR3 contains 13 residues.

A few counts support this clonotype. The chain is built from TRBV7-2 and TRBJ1-5; D may be TRBD1 (5 bases). The V gene lost 2 bases and the J gene lost 0 bases, with 11 bases spanning the gap. Germline assignment: CDR1 SGHTA and CDR2 FQGNSA. This CDR3 is built from 16 residues. CDR3 coding DNA: TGTGCCAGCAGCTTAAATTGGGGGGATAGCAATCAGCCCCAGCATTTT. Protein product: CASSLNWGDSNQPQHF.

This clonotype occurred many times. The rearrangement links TRBV5-1 to TRBJ2-5, with TRBD2 matching 8 bases. CDR1 SGHRS and CDR2 YFSETQ come from the germline V gene. The CDR3 has 16 amino acids. J lost 1 base, V lost 4 bases, and 9 bases had no gene match. CDR3 in amino acids: CASSPTVAGFQETQYF. The DNA for the CDR3 is TGCGCCAGCAGCCCCACCGTAGCGGGATTCCAAGAGACCCAGTACTTC.

This clonotype was picked up a small number of times. The chain has TRBV18 and TRBJ1-6, with a weak D call TRBD1 (5 bases). Looked up from germline, CDR1 is KGHSH and CDR2 is LQKENI. The length of the CDR3 is 14 residues. Trimming cost V 3 bases and J 7 bases, with 10 bases left between them. The CDR3 region is CASSPGPRNSPLHF. The DNA for the CDR3 is TGTGCCAGCTCACCGGGACCGAGAAATTCACCCCTCCACTTT. The full variable domain, completed using reference TRBV18 and TRBJ1-6, is NAGVMQNPRHLVRRRGQEARLRCSPMKGHSHVYWYRQLPEEGLKFMVYLQKENIIDESGMPKERFSAEFPKEGPSILRIQQVVRGDSAAYFCASSPGPRNSPLHFGNGTRLTVT.

This clonotype was counted only a few times. The chain combines TRBV5-1 with TRBJ1-1, with D possibly matching TRBD1 (5 bases). This CDR3 comprises 17 residues. Germline lookup yields CDR1 SGHRS and CDR2 YFSETQ. V gave up 4 bases and J gave up 4 bases, with 23 bases separating them. The CDR3 DNA reads TGCGCCAGCAGCCTCCAGCCGGGGCGGACGGCGGGCACTGAAGCTTTCTTT. It translates to CASSLQPGRTAGTEAFF.

The chain is built from TRBV6-1 and TRBJ2-7; D might be TRBD1 or TRBD2, each matching 5 bases. The CDR3 has 12 residues. Deletions cut 7 bases from V and 2 bases from J, with 9 bases between. Germline V lookup: CDR1 MNHNS, CDR2 SASEGT. In DNA, the CDR3 is TGTGCCAGCACATGGGGGACCTACGAGCAGTACTTC. It translates to CASTWGTYEQYF.

The rearrangement joins TRBV20-1 to TRBJ1-2; no firm D call. Deletions cut 2 bases from V and 0 bases from J, with 7 bases between. From germline, CDR1 is DFQATT and CDR2 SNEGSKA (reference sequence). The CDR3 loop spans 13 amino acids. Here the CDR3 reads CSARLQANYGYTF. The CDR3 DNA reads as TGCAGTGCTAGACTCCAAGCTAACTATGGCTACACCTTC.

This clonotype has at least ten counts. The genes are TRBV5-5 and TRBJ2-3; no definite D call. The germline V gene has CDR1 SGHKS and CDR2 YYEKEE (reference sequence). The CDR3 spans 11 residues. The ends were cut back, 4 bases at V and 5 bases at J, with 5 bases in the middle. CDR3 region: CASSPLDTQYF. The CDR3 nucleotides read TGTGCCAGCAGCCCACTAGATACGCAGTATTTT.

This clonotype was observed a few times. The rearrangement joins TRBV20-1 to TRBJ1-5; perhaps TRBD1 as D (6 bases). Germline V gene lookup returns CDR1 DFQATT and CDR2 SNEGSKA (reference sequence). CDR3 length: 15 residues. The germline V and J ends were trimmed by 8 bases and 5 bases, with 22 bases remaining between them. The CDR3 reads CSQGRGGAPDQPQHF. The CDR3 DNA reads as TGCAGTCAGGGGAGGGGGGGGGCGCCTGATCAGCCCCAGCATTTT.

The genes are TRBV7-3 and TRBJ2-1; 10 bases are a match to TRBD1. CDR1 is SGHTA, CDR2 FQGTGA, per germline. Unmatched junction bases numbered 13, after V lost 5 bases and J lost 9 bases. This CDR3 has 16 residues. The CDR3 protein is CASSTPQGTGDREQFF. The CDR3 coding sequence is TGTGCCAGCAGCACCCCCCAAGGGACAGGGGATCGTGAGCAGTTCTTC.

This clonotype was seen more than once but under ten times. The chain combines TRBV18 with TRBJ1-1, with TRBD1 matching 9 bases. The CDR3 runs to 14 residues. Germline CDR1 KGHSH, CDR2 LQKENI. The V and J ends lost 0 bases and 9 bases, in that order; junction bases with no gene match: 5. The CDR3 sequence: CASSPPVGQGKAFF. CDR3 in DNA: TGTGCCAGCTCACCACCGGTAGGACAGGGGAAAGCTTTCTTT. Filled out from reference TRBV18 and TRBJ1-1, the complete variable domain reads NAGVMQNPRHLVRRRGQEARLRCSPMKGHSHVYWYRQLPEEGLKFMVYLQKENIIDESGMPKERFSAEFPKEGPSILRIQQVVRGDSAAYFCASSPPVGQGKAFFGQGTRLTVV.

This clonotype occurred a few times. The chain recombines TRBV2 with TRBJ2-1; D possibly corresponds to TRBD2 (5 bases). Germline lookup yields CDR1 SNHLY and CDR2 FYNNEI. The V end was cut by 3 bases, the J end by 0 bases, with 12 bases between. This CDR3 has 16 residues. The CDR3 coding sequence is TGTGCCAGCAGTGATCTTAAGCGGAGCTCCTACAATGAGCAGTTCTTC. This encodes CASSDLKRSSYNEQFF.

This clonotype has ten or more counts. V and J are TRBV7-2 and TRBJ1-5, with a tentative D call TRBD1 (6 bases). The germline CDR1 and CDR2 sequences are SGHTA and FQGNSA. V gave up 1 base and J gave up 9 bases, with 19 bases separating them. The CDR3 is 16 residues long. The CDR3 sequence: CASSLGGGPIDRPQHF. Written as DNA, the CDR3 is TGTGCCAGCAGCTTAGGAGGGGGTCCGATTGATCGGCCCCAGCATTTT.

The sample holds many counts of this clonotype. This chain links TRBV4-3 with TRBJ2-6; unclear D gene. V lost 1 base and J 2 bases, leaving 9 bases between the germline ends. The CDR3 consists of 16 residues. CDR1 is LGHNA and CDR2 is YSLEER in the germline V gene. The CDR3 is CASSQGVGTGANVLTF. The CDR3 nucleotides read TGCGCCAGCAGCCAAGGGGTAGGAACTGGGGCCAACGTCCTGACTTTC.

The rearrangement links TRBV7-8 to TRBJ2-7, with TRBD1 matching 11 bases. V was clipped by 5 bases and J by 6 bases; unmatched bases: 9. There are 15 residues in the CDR3. The V gene's germline CDR1 is SGHVS and CDR2 FQNEAQ. In nucleotides, the CDR3 is TGTGCCAGCAGCCCGACCGGGACAGGGGGTTCCGAGCAGTACGTC. It is translated as CASSPTGTGGSEQYV.

There are a few counts of this clonotype. The chain combines TRBV6-2 or TRBV6-3 with TRBJ2-3, with D unclear. V shed 0 bases and J shed 2 bases, with 6 bases lying between them. Germline values: CDR1 MNHEY, CDR2 SVGEGT. The CDR3 sequence is 14 residues long. CDR3 in amino acids: CASSYSHPTDTQYF. CDR3 sequence (DNA): TGTGCCAGCAGTTACTCCCACCCCACAGATACGCAGTATTTT.

This clonotype was seen many times. The chain couples TRBV7-2 to TRBJ2-3, with a tentative D call TRBD2 (7 bases). Germline V CDR1 and CDR2: SGHTA, FQGNSA. The length of the CDR3 is 15 residues. The germline V and J ends were trimmed by 2 bases and 4 bases, with 13 bases remaining between them. CDR3 loop: CASSLLSGGADTQYF. The DNA for the CDR3 is TGTGCCAGCAGCTTATTGTCGGGGGGCGCAGATACGCAGTATTTT.

J is TRBJ2-2 and V is TRBV9; 12 bases are a match to TRBD2. Germline CDR1 reads SGDLS; CDR2 reads YYNGEE. Trimming at V came to 4 bases and at J to 5 bases, leaving 18 bases not matched to a gene. CDR3 length equals 20 residues. Written as DNA, the CDR3 is TGTGCCAGCAGCCCCTCCCCACTAGCGGGGGGAGGTTGGAGGACCGGGGAGCTGTTTTTT. It yields the protein CASSPSPLAGGGWRTGELFF.